This T cell receptor beta chain derives from a study of tumor-infiltrating lymphocytes in primary liver carcinoma. In the study overall: Men as well as women, aged 30 to 69 years, made up the patients. The tumors, T1-T3 N0M0 lesions, were roughly 4.2 to 11 cm across.

Investigators took RNA and DNA out together from 20-30 mg of unsorted bulk tissue. No treatment had been given to the patients, who were chronically infected with HBV. The CDR3 consists of 15 residues. Germline CDR1 reads MNHEY; CDR2 reads SVGEGT. Trimming pared 5 bases from V and 2 bases from J, leaving 10 bases between. This clonotype was observed at least ten times. TCR beta cDNA was reverse-transcribed from 500 to 550 ng of total RNA. The reaction used a constant-region primer and ProtoScript II reverse transcriptase. Three rounds of nested multiplex PCR with slightly modified ARM-PCR produced TCR beta libraries. Amplification in the first two PCR rounds was performed using TRBV1-TRBV30 forward primers and a C-beta reverse primer for approximately 10 cycles each. TCRdb independently ran MiXCR on the multiplex PCR reads; one entry per CDR3 protein. The sample lists about 210,000 distinct CDR3 sequences, about 85% occurring once.

The sequenced sample was tumor tissue from primary liver carcinoma. The chain carries TRBV6-2 or TRBV6-3 and TRBJ2-6; tentatively, D is TRBD2 (6 bases). This clonotype was sampled from a man in his forties with primary liver carcinoma and hepatitis B virus infection. The CDR3 protein is CASSAGGAGANVLTF. The CDR3 nucleotides read TGTGCCAGCAGTGCCGGGGGAGCTGGGGCCAACGTCCTGACTTTC.